Sequencing of this T cell receptor (beta chain) was carried out in a study of T cell repertoires in cytomegalovirus infection. Whole-study context: Indications came from public TCR beta signatures; they pointed to CMV infection and to a matching HLA type.

TCRdb called the reads again in MiXCR, with one record for every CDR3 protein. The profile covers more than 150,000 distinct CDR3 sequences, with 28% appearing a single time and 30% to 35% taken by the ten largest. Only a few counts were recorded for this clonotype. An end of the junction differs from the germline gene, which may be a read error. Material for sequencing was PBMCs. This receptor was identified in a human donor in good health (CMV status not recorded). Some clones in this sample may be carry-over from other donors' samples.

The CDR3 loop reads CASSQSSGNPSYEQYF. The CDR3 DNA follows: TGTGCCAGCAGCCAATCTAGCGGGAACCCCTCCTACGAGCAGTACTTC. The V gene is TRBV4-1, the J gene TRBJ2-7; 9 bases line up with TRBD2. Germline loops: CDR1 MGHRA, CDR2 YSYEKL. This CDR3 spans 16 amino acids.